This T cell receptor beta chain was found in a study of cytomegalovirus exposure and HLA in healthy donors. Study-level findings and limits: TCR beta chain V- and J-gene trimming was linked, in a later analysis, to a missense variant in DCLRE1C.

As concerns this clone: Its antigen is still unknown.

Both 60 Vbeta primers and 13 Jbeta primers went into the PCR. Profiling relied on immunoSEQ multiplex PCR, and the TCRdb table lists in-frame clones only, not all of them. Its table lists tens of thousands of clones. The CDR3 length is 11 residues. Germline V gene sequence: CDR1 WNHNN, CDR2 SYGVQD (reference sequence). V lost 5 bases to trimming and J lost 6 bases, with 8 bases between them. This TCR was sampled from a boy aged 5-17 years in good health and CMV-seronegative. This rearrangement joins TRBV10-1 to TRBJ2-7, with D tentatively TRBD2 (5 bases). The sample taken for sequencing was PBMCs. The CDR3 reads CASSSSGEQYF. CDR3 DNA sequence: TGCGCCAGCAGTAGCAGCGGCGAGCAGTACTTC.